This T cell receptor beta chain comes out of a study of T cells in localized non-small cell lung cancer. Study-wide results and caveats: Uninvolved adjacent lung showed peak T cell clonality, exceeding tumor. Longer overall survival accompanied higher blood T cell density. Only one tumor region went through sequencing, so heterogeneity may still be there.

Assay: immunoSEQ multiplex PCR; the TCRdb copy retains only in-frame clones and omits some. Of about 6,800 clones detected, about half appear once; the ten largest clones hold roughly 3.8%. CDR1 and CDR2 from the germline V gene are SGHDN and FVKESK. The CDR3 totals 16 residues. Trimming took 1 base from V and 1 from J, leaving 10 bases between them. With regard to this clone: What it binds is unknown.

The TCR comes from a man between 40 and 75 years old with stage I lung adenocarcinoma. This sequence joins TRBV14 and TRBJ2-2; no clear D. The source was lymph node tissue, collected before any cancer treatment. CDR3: CASSQARRKNTGELFF. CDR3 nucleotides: TGTGCCAGCAGCCAAGCGCGACGGAAGAACACCGGGGAGCTGTTTTTT.